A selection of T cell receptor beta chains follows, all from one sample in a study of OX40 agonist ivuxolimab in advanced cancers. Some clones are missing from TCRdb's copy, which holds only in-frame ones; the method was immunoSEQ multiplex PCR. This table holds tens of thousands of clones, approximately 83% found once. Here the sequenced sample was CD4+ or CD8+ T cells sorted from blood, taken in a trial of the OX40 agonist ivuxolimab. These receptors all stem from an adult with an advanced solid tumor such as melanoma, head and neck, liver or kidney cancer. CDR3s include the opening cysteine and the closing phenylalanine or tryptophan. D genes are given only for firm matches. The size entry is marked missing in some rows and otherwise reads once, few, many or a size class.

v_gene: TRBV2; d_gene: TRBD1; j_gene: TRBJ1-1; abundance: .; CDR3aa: CASVRGQAITEAFF; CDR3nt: TGTGCCAGCGTCCGGGGACAGGCTATCACTGAAGCTTTCTTT
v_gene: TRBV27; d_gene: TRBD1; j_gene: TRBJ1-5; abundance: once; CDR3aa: CASSLWSGGTNQPQHF; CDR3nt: TGTGCCAGCAGTTTATGGTCAGGGGGGACAAATCAGCCCCAGCATTTT
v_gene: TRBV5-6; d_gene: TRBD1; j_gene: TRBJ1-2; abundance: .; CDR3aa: CASSRGQGGYGYTF; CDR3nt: TGTGCCAGCAGCCGGGGACAGGGTGGCTATGGCTACACCTTC
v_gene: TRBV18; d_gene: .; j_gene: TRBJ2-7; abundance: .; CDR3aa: CASSPRGASYEQYF; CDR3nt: TGTGCCAGCTCACCACGGGGGGCCTCCTACGAGCAGTACTTC
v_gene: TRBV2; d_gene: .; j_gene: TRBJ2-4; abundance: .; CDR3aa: CASAYPLGENIQYF; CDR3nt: TGTGCCAGCGCTTACCCTTTGGGGGAAAACATTCAGTACTTC
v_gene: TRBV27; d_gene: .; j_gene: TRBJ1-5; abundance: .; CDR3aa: CASSLSNAGGPNNQPQHF; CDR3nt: TGTGCCAGCAGTTTATCCAATGCCGGGGGGCCGAATAATCAGCCCCAGCATTTT
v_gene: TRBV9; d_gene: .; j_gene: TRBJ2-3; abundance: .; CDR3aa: CASGREYDTQYF; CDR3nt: TGTGCCAGCGGGCGGGAATATGATACGCAGTATTTT
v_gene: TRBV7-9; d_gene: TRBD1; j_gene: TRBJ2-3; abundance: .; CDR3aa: CASSPQGAGGTDTQYF; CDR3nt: TGTGCCAGCAGTCCGCAGGGGGCTGGTGGCACAGATACGCAGTATTTT
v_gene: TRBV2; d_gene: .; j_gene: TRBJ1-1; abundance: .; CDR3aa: CASRDPSDGVNTEAFF; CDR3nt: TGTGCCAGCAGAGACCCTTCCGACGGAGTGAACACTGAAGCTTTCTTT
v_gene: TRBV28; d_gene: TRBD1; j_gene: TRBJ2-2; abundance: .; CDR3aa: CASSSPLSRTGSNTGELFF; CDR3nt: TGTGCCAGCAGTTCGCCCCTCTCCCGGACAGGATCGAACACCGGGGAGCTGTTTTTT
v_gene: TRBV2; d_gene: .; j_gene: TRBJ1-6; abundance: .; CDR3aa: CASSERAVREVNSPLHF; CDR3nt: TGTGCCAGCAGTGAAAGGGCAGTCAGAGAGGTTAATTCACCCCTCCACTTT
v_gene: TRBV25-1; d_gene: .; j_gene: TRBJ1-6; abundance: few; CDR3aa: CASSEYANSPLHF; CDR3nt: TGTGCCAGCAGTGAATATGCTAATTCACCCCTCCACTTT
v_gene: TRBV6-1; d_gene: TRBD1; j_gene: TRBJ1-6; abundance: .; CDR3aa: CASWGQGKNSPLHF; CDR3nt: TGTGCCAGCTGGGGACAGGGGAAGAATTCACCCCTCCACTTT
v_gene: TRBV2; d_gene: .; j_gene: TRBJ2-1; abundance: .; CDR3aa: CASSAPGSSNEQFF; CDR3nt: TGTGCCAGCAGTGCCCCCGGGAGTTCCAATGAGCAGTTCTTC
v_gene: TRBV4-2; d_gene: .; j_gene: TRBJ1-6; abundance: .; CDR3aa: CASSQVGGTGSPLHF; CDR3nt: TGTGCCAGCAGCCAAGTGGGGGGGACCGGTTCACCCCTCCACTTT
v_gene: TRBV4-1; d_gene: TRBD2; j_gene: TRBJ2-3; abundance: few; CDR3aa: CASSQGTTSADTQYF; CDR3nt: TGCGCCAGCAGCCAAGGGACGACTAGCGCAGATACGCAGTATTTT
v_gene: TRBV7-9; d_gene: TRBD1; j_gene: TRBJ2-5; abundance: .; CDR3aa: CASSPGTGGGETQYF; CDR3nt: TGTGCCAGCAGCCCCGGGACAGGGGGTGGGGAGACCCAGTACTTC
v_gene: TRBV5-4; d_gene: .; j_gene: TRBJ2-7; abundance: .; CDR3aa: CASSLFSYEQYF; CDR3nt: TGTGCCAGCAGCTTGTTCTCCTACGAGCAGTACTTC
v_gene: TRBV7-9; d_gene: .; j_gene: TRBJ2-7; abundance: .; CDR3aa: CASSPRGGYDEQYF; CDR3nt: TGTGCCAGCAGCCCGAGGGGAGGATACGACGAGCAGTACTTC
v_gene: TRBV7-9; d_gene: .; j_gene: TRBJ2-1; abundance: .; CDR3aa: CASSLAKGGSSYNEQFF; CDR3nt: TGTGCCAGCAGCTTAGCGAAGGGGGGGAGCTCCTACAATGAGCAGTTCTTC
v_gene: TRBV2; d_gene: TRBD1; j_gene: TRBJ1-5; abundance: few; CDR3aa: CASSDPGRGYSNQPQHF; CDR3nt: TGTGCCAGCAGTGACCCGGGCAGGGGGTATAGCAATCAGCCCCAGCATTTT
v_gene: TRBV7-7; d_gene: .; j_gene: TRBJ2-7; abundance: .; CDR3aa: CASSLEQGDEQYF; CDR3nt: TGTGCCAGCAGCTTAGAACAGGGAGACGAGCAGTACTTC
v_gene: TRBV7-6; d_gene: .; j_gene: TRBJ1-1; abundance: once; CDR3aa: CASSLESRERFSTEAFF; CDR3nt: TGTGCCAGCAGCTTAGAATCCCGGGAAAGGTTTTCCACTGAAGCTTTCTTT
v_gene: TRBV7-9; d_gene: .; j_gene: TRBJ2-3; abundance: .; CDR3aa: CASSGSAVSTDTQYF; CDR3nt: TGTGCCAGCAGCGGTAGTGCAGTTAGCACAGATACGCAGTATTTT
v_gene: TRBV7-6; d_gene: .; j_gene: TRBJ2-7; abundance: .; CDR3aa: CASSRLSGLAQAEQYF; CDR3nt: TGTGCCAGCAGCCGCCTCTCGGGCCTGGCCCAGGCCGAGCAGTACTTC
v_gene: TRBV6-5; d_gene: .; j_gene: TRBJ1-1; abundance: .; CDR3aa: CASTTTSEAFF; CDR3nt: TGTGCCAGCACCACCACAAGTGAAGCTTTCTTT
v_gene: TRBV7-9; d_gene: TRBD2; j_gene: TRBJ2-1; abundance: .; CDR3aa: CASSSPSTSGRHNEQFF; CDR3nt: TGTGCCAGCAGCTCCCCCTCGACTAGCGGCCGTCACAATGAGCAGTTCTTC
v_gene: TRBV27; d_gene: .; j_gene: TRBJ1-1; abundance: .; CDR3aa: CASGLGRATEAFF; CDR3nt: TGTGCCAGCGGATTAGGTCGTGCCACTGAAGCTTTCTTT
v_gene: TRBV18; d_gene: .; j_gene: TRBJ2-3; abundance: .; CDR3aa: CASSPGTSSTDTQYF; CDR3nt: TGTGCCAGCTCACCCGGGACTTCTAGCACAGATACGCAGTATTTT
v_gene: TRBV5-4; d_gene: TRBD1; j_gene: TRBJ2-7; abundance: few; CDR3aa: CASSLQDRVYEQYF; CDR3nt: TGTGCCAGCAGCTTGCAGGACAGGGTGTACGAGCAGTACTTC
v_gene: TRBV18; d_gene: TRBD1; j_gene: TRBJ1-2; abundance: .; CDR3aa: CASSPDRGNGYTF; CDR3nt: TGTGCCAGCTCACCAGACAGGGGAAATGGCTACACCTTC
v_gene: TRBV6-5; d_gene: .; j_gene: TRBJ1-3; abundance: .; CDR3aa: CAGSYGIPGNTIYF; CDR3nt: TGTGCCGGCAGTTACGGGATCCCCGGAAACACCATATATTTT
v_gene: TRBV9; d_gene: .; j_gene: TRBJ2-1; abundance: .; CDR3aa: CASSVQGPDRQFF; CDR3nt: TGTGCCAGCAGCGTGCAGGGTCCCGACCGGCAGTTCTTC